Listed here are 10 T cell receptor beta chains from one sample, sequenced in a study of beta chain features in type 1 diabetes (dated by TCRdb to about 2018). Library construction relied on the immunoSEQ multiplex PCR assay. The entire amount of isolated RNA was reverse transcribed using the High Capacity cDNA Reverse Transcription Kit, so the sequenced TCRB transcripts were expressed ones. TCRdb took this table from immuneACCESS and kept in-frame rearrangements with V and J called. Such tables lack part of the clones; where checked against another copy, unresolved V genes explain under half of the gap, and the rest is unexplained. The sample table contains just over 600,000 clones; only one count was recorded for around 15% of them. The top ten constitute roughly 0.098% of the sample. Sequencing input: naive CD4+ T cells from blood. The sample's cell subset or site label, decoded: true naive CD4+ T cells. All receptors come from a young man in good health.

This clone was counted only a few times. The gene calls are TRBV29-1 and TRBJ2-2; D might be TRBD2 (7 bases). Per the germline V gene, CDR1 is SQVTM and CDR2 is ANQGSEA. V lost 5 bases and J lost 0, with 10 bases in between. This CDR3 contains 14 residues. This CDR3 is CSVQGGANTGELFF. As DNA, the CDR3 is TGCAGCGTTCAAGGGGGGGCGAACACCGGGGAGCTGTTTTTT.

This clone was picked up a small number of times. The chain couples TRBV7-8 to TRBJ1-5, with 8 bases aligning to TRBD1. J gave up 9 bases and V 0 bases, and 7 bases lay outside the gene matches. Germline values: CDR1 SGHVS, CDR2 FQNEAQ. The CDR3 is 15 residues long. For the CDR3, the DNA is TGTGCCAGCAGCTTAGCGGGACAGGTAACGGGGCCCCAGCATTTT. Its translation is CASSLAGQVTGPQHF. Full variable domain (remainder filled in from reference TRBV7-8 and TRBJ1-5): GAGVSQSPRYKVAKRGQDVALRCDPISGHVSLFWYQQALGQGPEFLTYFQNEAQLDKSGLPSDRFFAERPEGSVSTLKIQRTQQEDSAVYLCASSLAGQVTGPQHFGDGTRLSIL.

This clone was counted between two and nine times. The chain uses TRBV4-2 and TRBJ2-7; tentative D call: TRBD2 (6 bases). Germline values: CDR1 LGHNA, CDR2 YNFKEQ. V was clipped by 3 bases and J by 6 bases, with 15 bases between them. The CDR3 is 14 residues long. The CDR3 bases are TGTGCCAGCAGCCAGGGGAACCGGGGGTCCGAGCAGTACTTC. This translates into CASSQGNRGSEQYF.

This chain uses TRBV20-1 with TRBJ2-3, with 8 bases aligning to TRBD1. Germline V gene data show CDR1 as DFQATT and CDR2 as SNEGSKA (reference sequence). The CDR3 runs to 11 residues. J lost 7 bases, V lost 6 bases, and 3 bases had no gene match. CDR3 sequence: CSAYRGYTQYF. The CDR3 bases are TGCAGTGCGTACAGGGGGTATACGCAGTATTTT.

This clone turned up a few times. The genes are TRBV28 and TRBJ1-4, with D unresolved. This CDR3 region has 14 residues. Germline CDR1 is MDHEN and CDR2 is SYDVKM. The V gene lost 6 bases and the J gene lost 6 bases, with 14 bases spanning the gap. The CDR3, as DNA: TGTGCCAGCAGCTCTAGTCCCCGGCATGAAAAACTGTTTTTT. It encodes CASSSSPRHEKLFF.

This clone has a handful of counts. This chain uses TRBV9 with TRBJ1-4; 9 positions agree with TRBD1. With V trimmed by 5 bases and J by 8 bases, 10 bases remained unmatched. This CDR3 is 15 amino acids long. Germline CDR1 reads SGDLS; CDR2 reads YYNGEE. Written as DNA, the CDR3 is TGTGCCAGCAGGCAGCCGGGACAGGGCGGCGAAAAACTGTTTTTT. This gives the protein CASRQPGQGGEKLFF.

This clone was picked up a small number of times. CDR3 region: CASHGPLSSYEQYF. In DNA, the CDR3 is TGTGCCAGCCATGGGCCACTTAGCTCCTACGAGCAGTACTTC. The chain uses TRBV9 and TRBJ2-7, with unresolved D. Trimming cost V 7 bases and J 0 bases, with 14 bases left between them. This CDR3 is 14 amino acids long. Germline-derived CDR1 and CDR2 are SGDLS and YYNGEE.

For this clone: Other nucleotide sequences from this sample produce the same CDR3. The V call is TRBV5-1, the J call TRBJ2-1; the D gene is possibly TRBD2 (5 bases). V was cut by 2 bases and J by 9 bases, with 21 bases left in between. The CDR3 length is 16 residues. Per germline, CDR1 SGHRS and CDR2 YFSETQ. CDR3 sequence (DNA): TGCGCCAGCAGCTTCCTCCTAGGAGGAGAGAAGGGTGAGCAGTTCTTC. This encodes CASSFLLGGEKGEQFF.

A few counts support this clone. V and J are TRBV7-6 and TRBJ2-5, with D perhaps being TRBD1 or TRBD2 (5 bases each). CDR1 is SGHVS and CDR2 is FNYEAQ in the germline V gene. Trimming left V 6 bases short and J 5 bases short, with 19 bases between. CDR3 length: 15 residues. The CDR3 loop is CASRPGPLGRETQYF. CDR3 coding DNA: TGTGCCAGCAGACCGGGACCCCTGGGCCGGGAGACCCAGTACTTC.

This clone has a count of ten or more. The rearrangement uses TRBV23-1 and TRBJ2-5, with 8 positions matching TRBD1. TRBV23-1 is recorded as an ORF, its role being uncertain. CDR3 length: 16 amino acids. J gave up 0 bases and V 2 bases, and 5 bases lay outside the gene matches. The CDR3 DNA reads TGCGCCAGCAGTCAACGGGACAGGACGTACCAAGAGACCCAGTACTTC. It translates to CASSQRDRTYQETQYF.